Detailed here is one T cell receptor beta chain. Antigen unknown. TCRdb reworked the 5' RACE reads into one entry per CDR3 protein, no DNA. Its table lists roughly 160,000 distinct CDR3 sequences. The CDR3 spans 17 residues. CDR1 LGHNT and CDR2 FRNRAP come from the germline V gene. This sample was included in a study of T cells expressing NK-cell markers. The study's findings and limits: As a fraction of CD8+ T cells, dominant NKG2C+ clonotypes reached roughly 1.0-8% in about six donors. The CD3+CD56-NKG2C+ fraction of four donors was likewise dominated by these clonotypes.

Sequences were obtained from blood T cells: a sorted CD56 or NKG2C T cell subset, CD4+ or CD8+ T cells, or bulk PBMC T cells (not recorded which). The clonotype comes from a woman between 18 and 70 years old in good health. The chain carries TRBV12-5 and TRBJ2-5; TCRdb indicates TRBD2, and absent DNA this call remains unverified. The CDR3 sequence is CASGAGLQSLQWETQYF.